The 27 T cell receptor beta chains reported below all come from one sample, sequenced in a study of blood T cell repertoires in COVID-19. Assay used: immunoSEQ multiplex PCR; TCRdb lists only in-frame clones, some missing. The sample shows about 330,000 clones, about 90% of them seen only once. Sequencing input: PBMCs or T cells enriched from blood (not recorded which). These receptors originate from a woman aged 25 to 39 who had recovered from COVID-19.

The V and J genes are TRBV3-1 (or the pseudogene TRBV3-2) and TRBJ2-5; TRBD1 matches at 9 bases. The junction had 7 bases not matched to a gene; V was cut back by 6 bases and J by 5 bases. The CDR3 is 14 residues long. CDR1 LGHDT and CDR2 YNNKEL come from the germline V gene (reference sequence). CDR3 loop: CASSQQGAWETQYF. CDR3 in DNA: TGTGCCAGCAGTCAACAGGGGGCTTGGGAGACCCAGTACTTC.

This rearrangement joins TRBV28 to TRBJ1-2; D not resolved. Trimming took off 8 bases at V and 4 bases at J, with 14 bases between the two ends. From germline, CDR1 is MDHEN and CDR2 SYDVKM. There are 13 residues in the CDR3. This CDR3 reads CASAERQFYGYTF. DNA of the CDR3: TGTGCCAGCGCCGAGAGGCAGTTCTATGGCTACACCTTC.

V gene TRBV4-2 combines with J gene TRBJ1-5, with 8 nucleotides matching TRBD1. This CDR3 contains 16 residues. From germline, CDR1 is LGHNA and CDR2 YNFKEQ. V gave up 0 bases and J gave up 8 bases; unmatched junction bases: 9. The CDR3 here is CASSQDIRQGREPQHF. CDR3 nucleotide sequence: TGTGCCAGCAGCCAAGATATCCGACAGGGGAGGGAGCCCCAGCATTTT.

This clone has a single count. V gene TRBV27 combines with J gene TRBJ1-1; 7 bases match TRBD1. The CDR3 length is 12 residues. CDR1 MNHEY and CDR2 SMNVEV come from the germline V gene (reference sequence). J was trimmed by 12 bases and V by 3 bases; bases with no gene match: 7. Written as DNA, the CDR3 is TGTGCCAGCAGTTTTGGGGACAGTAAACCTTTCTTT. It specifies CASSFGDSKPFF.

This rearrangement joins TRBV21-1 to TRBJ1-2; the DNA was not compared with TRBD1, the D call given in the table. TRBV21-1 is listed as a pseudogene. This CDR3 contains 16 residues. In nucleotides, the CDR3 is TGTGCCAGCAGCAAAGAAGGGGTGGGATTGTCATATGGCTACACCTTC. Protein sequence: CASSKEGVGLSYGYTF.

The chain employs TRBV5-4 and TRBJ2-3; possibly TRBD2 for D (6 bases). The V and J ends lost 0 bases and 4 bases respectively, with 15 bases between them. The CDR3 consists of 16 residues. CDR1 SGHNT and CDR2 YYREEE come from the germline V gene (reference sequence). In nucleotides, the CDR3 is TGTGCCAGCAGCTTGGCCGGAGCGGGCCTAGCAGATACGCAGTATTTT. Amino acid sequence: CASSLAGAGLADTQYF.

This chain uses TRBV12-3 or TRBV12-4 with TRBJ1-1, with D possibly TRBD1 on 5 matching bases. V lost 5 bases and J lost 4, with 11 bases in between. The CDR3 covers 13 residues. The CDR3 nucleotides are TGTGCCAGCAGTCGGGGGGGGGTCACTGAAGCTTTCTTT. This gives the protein CASSRGGVTEAFF.

The chain recombines TRBV23-1 with TRBJ1-3; 9 positions match TRBD1. TRBV23-1 is an ORF; its function is uncertain. This CDR3 has 16 residues. V lost 4 bases and J lost 0; bases outside the gene matches: 4. The CDR3 DNA reads TGCGCCAGCAGTCCGGGACAGGGCCCCTCTGGAAACACCATATATTTT. Protein product: CASSPGQGPSGNTIYF.

This sequence joins TRBV27 and TRBJ2-5, with TRBD1 matching 7 bases. Germline lookup yields CDR1 MNHEY and CDR2 SMNVEV (reference sequence). The junction had 3 bases not matched to a gene; V was cut back by 6 bases and J by 2 bases. The CDR3 is 13 amino acids. As DNA, the CDR3 is TGTGCCAGCAGGAGACAGGGACAAGAGACCCAGTACTTC. It encodes CASRRQGQETQYF.

The CDR3 sequence is CASSITGGGAEAFF. CDR3 sequence (DNA): TGTGCCAGTAGTATCACCGGGGGAGGTGCTGAAGCTTTCTTT. This chain links TRBV19 with TRBJ1-1; possibly TRBD1 for D (5 bases). Germline CDR1 LNHDA, CDR2 SQIVND (reference sequence). This CDR3 has 14 residues. Deletions cut 3 bases from V and 6 bases from J, with 14 bases between.

This chain joins TRBV9 and TRBJ1-6, with 7 bases matching TRBD1. The CDR3 sequence is 16 residues long. The germline CDR1 and CDR2 sequences are SGDLS and YYNGEE. After removal of 0 bases from V and 6 bases from J, the junction contained 6 bases not matched to a gene. The chain's CDR3 is CASSVDTGVVNSPLHF. The CDR3 DNA sequence: TGTGCCAGCAGCGTAGATACAGGGGTAGTTAATTCACCCCTCCACTTT.

This chain joins TRBV24-1 and TRBJ1-2; no definite D call. The V and J ends lost 3 bases and 6 bases respectively, with 16 bases between them. There are 15 residues in the CDR3. The V gene's germline CDR1 is KGHDR and CDR2 SFDVKD. The CDR3 sequence: CATSDPSTGRHGYTF. The DNA of the CDR3 is TGTGCCACCAGTGATCCGTCGACTGGTCGTCATGGCTACACCTTC.

This chain uses TRBV2 with TRBJ1-1, with D possibly matching TRBD1 (5 bases). The CDR3 is made up of 12 amino acids. The germline V gene has CDR1 SNHLY and CDR2 FYNNEI. V shed 3 bases and J shed 7 bases, with 9 bases lying between them. CDR3: CASSERGNEAFF. In DNA, the CDR3 is TGTGCCAGCAGTGAGCGGGGGAATGAAGCTTTCTTT.

CDR3 in amino acids: CASSISRQGGYGYTF. The CDR3 bases are TGTGCCAGTAGTATTTCTCGACAGGGTGGCTATGGCTACACCTTC. The rearrangement joins TRBV19 to TRBJ1-2; the match to TRBD1 covers 7 bases. Germline CDR1 reads LNHDA; CDR2 reads SQIVND (reference sequence). This CDR3 contains 15 residues. J gave up 4 bases and V 3 bases, and 8 bases lay outside the gene matches.

CDR3 loop: CASSPSGTVDYEQYF. The CDR3 nucleotides are TGCGCCAGCAGCCCATCCGGGACAGTAGATTACGAGCAGTACTTC. The chain has TRBV5-1 and TRBJ2-7, with TRBD1 matching 7 bases. CDR1 is SGHRS, CDR2 YFSETQ, per germline. J gave up 4 bases and V 4 bases, and 11 bases lay outside the gene matches. The CDR3 extends over 15 amino acids.

The chain links TRBV30 to TRBJ1-5; 10 bases match TRBD1. There are 14 residues in the CDR3. Germline trimming cut 5 bases from V and 7 bases from J; bases unmatched to any gene: 8. Germline lookup yields CDR1 GTSNPN and CDR2 SVGIG (reference sequence). The CDR3 bases are TGTGCCTGGGGGGGACAGGGGACAGGACAGCCCCAGCATTTT. Its protein is CAWGGQGTGQPQHF.

This chain links TRBV2 with TRBJ1-2; no reliable D call. The CDR3 is made up of 12 amino acids. Germline CDR1 SNHLY, CDR2 FYNNEI. Trimming stripped 8 bases from V and 8 bases from J, with 15 bases between. The CDR3 nucleotides read TGTGCCAGCCTCAAAGACAAGGCCGGCTACACCTTC. This encodes CASLKDKAGYTF.

This chain links TRBV10-2 with TRBJ2-4; a weak D match, TRBD2 (6 bases). There are 13 residues in the CDR3. Looked up from germline, CDR1 is WSHSY and CDR2 is SAAADI. V lost 4 bases and J lost 5, with 9 bases in between. CDR3 in amino acids: CASSVDYENIQYF. DNA for the CDR3: TGCGCCAGCAGTGTGGACTACGAAAACATTCAGTACTTC.

The V call is TRBV12-3 or TRBV12-4, the J call TRBJ2-7, with 8 positions matching TRBD1. Trimming took 5 bases from V and 3 from J; bases not matched to a gene: 3. There are 13 residues in the CDR3. The CDR3 loop reads CASSQDRVYEQYF. The CDR3, as DNA: TGTGCCAGCAGTCAGGACAGGGTCTACGAGCAGTACTTC.

Of note for this clone: This same CDR3 is encoded by further DNA sequences in the sample. The V and J genes are TRBV7-9 and TRBJ2-3; D gene unclear. The germline V and J ends were trimmed by 3 bases and 4 bases, with 2 bases remaining between them. The CDR3 covers 11 residues. Germline V gene lookup returns CDR1 SEHNR and CDR2 FQNEAQ (reference sequence). CDR3 sequence reads: CASSFSDTQYF. CDR3 nucleotides: TGTGCCAGCAGCTTCTCAGATACGCAGTATTTT.

This chain uses TRBV19 with TRBJ1-2; 9 nucleotides match TRBD1. CDR3 length equals 14 residues. The V gene end was trimmed by 5 bases and the J gene end by 8 bases; junction bases not matched to a gene: 9. Germline CDR1 reads LNHDA; CDR2 reads SQIVND (reference sequence). The CDR3 coding sequence is TGTGCCAGTAGTGTGACGGGACAGGGCAAAGGCTACACCTTC. Translating it yields CASSVTGQGKGYTF. The full variable domain, completed using reference TRBV19 and TRBJ1-2, is DGGITQSPKYLFRKEGQNVTLSCEQNLNHDAMYWYRQDPGQGLRLIYYSQIVNDFQKGDIAEGYSVSREKKESFPLTVTSAQKNPTAFYLCASSVTGQGKGYTFGSGTRLTVV.

The chain carries TRBV5-1 and TRBJ2-7, with TRBD2 matching over 11 bases. The CDR3 has 14 amino acids. The germline gives CDR1 SGHRS, CDR2 YFSETQ. Trimming removed 3 bases from V and 4 bases from J; junction bases left unmatched: 3. As DNA, the CDR3 is TGCGCCAGCAGCTATAGCGGGGGGGATTACGAGCAGTACTTC. As protein: CASSYSGGDYEQYF. Using reference TRBV5-1 and TRBJ2-7 for the parts outside the CDR3, the full variable domain is KAGVTQTPRYLIKTRGQQVTLSCSPISGHRSVSWYQQTPGQGLQFLFEYFSETQRNKGNFPGRFSGRQFSNSRSEMNVSTLELGDSALYLCASSYSGGDYEQYFGPGTRLTVT.

This rearrangement joins TRBV11-2 to TRBJ2-7; possibly TRBD1 for D (6 bases). The V gene's germline CDR1 is SGHAT and CDR2 FQNNGV. Deletions cut 3 bases from V and 9 bases from J, with 21 bases between. The CDR3 loop spans 15 amino acids. The CDR3 loop is CASSFQQTGAGWQYF. CDR3 DNA: TGTGCCAGCAGCTTCCAGCAGACAGGTGCTGGCTGGCAGTACTTC.

This chain joins TRBV11-3 and TRBJ2-3; D ambiguous. CDR3 length: 12 amino acids. Trimming left V 6 bases short and J 6 bases short, with 10 bases between. The germline V gene encodes CDR1 SGHNT and CDR2 YENEEA. The CDR3 DNA reads TGTGCCAGCAGTCTAGGTGGGGATACGCAGTATTTT. Residues: CASSLGGDTQYF.

A word on this clone: A junction end diverges from the germline sequence, so it may reflect a read error. This rearrangement joins TRBV18 to TRBJ1-1, with TRBD1 matching over 7 bases. The CDR3 spans 13 residues. CDR1 and CDR2 from the germline V gene are KGHSH and LQKENI. The CDR3 sequence: CASSPQGSTEAFF. The CDR3 DNA reads as TGTGCCAGCTCGCCACAGGGGTCAACTGAAGCTTTCTTT.

This clone has a single count. V gene TRBV28 combines with J gene TRBJ2-2; possible D gene TRBD2, 5 bases. V was clipped by 2 bases and J by 3 bases, with 13 bases between them. Looked up from germline, CDR1 is MDHEN and CDR2 is SYDVKM. CDR3 length: 16 amino acids. The CDR3 sequence: CASSLVGEGHTGELFF. The CDR3 DNA sequence: TGTGCCAGCAGTTTAGTCGGGGAAGGTCACACCGGGGAGCTGTTTTTT.

The chain is built from TRBV6-5 and TRBJ1-3; D gene ambiguous. Germline V gives CDR1 MNHEY, CDR2 SVGAGI. The CDR3 covers 15 residues. Deletions cut 6 bases from V and 0 bases from J, with 12 bases between. CDR3 sequence reads: CASRAGYSSGNTIYF. CDR3 nucleotide sequence: TGTGCCAGCAGGGCAGGCTACTCCTCTGGAAACACCATATATTTT.